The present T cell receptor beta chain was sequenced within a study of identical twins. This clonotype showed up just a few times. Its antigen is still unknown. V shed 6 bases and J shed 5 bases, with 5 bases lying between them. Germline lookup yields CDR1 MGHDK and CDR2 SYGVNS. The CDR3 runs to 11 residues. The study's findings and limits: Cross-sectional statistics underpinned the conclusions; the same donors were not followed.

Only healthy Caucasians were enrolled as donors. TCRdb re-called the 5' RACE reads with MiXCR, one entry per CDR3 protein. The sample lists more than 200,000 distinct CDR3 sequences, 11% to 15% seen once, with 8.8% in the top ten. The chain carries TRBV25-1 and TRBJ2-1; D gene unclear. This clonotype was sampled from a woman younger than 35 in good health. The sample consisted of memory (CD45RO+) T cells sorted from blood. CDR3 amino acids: CASRKNNEQFF. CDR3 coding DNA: TGTGCCAGCAGGAAGAACAATGAGCAGTTCTTC.